This T cell receptor (beta chain) derives from a study of control samples from healthy donors and cancer patients. Assay used: immunoSEQ multiplex PCR; TCRdb lists only in-frame clones, some missing. The sample lists approximately 170,000 clones, 75% to 95% seen once, with over 1.2% in the top ten. Between the trimmed V and J ends, which lost 0 bases and 4 bases, there was a span of 8 bases. The CDR3 consists of 14 residues. Germline V gives CDR1 MRHNA, CDR2 SNTAGT. The chain links TRBV6-4 to TRBJ2-3; perhaps D is TRBD1 or TRBD2 (5 bases each). The clonotype was recovered from a woman aged 30 to 39 in good health. The specimen sequenced was blood. This CDR3 is CASSDSVGADTQYF. As DNA, the CDR3 is TGTGCCAGCAGTGACTCAGTGGGGGCAGATACGCAGTATTTT.